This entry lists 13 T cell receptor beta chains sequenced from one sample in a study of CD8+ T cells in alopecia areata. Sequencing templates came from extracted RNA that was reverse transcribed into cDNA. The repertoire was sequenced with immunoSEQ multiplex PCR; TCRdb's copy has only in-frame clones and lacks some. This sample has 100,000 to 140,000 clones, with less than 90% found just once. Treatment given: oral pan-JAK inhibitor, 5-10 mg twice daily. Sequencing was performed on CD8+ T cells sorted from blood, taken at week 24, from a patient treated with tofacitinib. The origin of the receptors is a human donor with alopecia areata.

The CDR3 loop is CASILDSLNQPQHF. CDR3 nucleotides: TGTGCCAGCATTCTCGACAGCCTCAATCAGCCCCAGCATTTT. This rearrangement joins TRBV6-6 to TRBJ1-5; D might be TRBD1 (5 bases). Germline assignment: CDR1 MNHNY and CDR2 SVGAGI (reference sequence). V lost 7 bases to trimming and J lost 3 bases, with 13 bases between them. The CDR3 is 14 residues long.

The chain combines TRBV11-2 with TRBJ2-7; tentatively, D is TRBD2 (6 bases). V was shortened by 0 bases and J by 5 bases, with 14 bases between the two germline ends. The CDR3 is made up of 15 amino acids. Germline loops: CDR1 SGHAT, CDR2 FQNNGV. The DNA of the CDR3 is TGTGCCAGCAGCTTAGATCTAACCGGGAGCAACGAGCAGTACTTC. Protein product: CASSLDLTGSNEQYF.

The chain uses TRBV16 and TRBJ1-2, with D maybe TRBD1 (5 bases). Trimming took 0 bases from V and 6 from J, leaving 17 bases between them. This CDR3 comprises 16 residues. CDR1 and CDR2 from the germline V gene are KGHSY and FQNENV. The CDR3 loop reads CASSQSNRPTLDGYTF. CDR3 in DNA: TGTGCCAGCAGCCAATCCAACAGGCCAACCTTAGATGGCTACACCTTC. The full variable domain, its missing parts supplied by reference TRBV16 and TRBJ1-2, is GEEVAQTPKHLVRGEGQKAKLYCAPIKGHSYVFWYQQVLKNEFKFLISFQNENVFDETGMPKERFSAKCLPNSPCSLEIQATKLEDSAVYFCASSQSNRPTLDGYTFGSGTRLTVV.

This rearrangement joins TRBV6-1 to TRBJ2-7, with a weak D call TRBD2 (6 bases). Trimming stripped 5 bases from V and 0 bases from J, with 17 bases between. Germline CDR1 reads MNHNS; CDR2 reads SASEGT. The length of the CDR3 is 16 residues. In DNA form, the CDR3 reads TGTGCCAGCAGTCAAGTACCTCGGGGGAGCTCCTACGAGCAGTACTTC. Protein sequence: CASSQVPRGSSYEQYF.

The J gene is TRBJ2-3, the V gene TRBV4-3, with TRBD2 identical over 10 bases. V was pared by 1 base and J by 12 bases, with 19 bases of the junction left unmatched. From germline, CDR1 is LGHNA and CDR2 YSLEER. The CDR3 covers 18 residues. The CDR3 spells CASSQGTGGTSDPIGQYF. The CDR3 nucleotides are TGCGCCAGCAGCCAAGGCACCGGAGGGACTAGCGACCCAATTGGTCAGTATTTT.

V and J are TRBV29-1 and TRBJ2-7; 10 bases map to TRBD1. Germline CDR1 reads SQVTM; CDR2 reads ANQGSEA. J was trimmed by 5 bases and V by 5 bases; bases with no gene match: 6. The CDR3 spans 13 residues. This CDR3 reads CSVRDRGVDEQYF. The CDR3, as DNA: TGCAGCGTTAGGGACAGGGGTGTCGACGAGCAGTACTTC.

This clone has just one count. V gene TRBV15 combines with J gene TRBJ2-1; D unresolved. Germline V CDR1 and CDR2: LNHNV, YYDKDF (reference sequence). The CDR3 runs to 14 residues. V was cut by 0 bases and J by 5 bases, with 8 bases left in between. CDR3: CATSRDLQNNEQFF. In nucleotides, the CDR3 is TGTGCCACCAGCAGAGATTTACAGAACAATGAGCAGTTCTTC.

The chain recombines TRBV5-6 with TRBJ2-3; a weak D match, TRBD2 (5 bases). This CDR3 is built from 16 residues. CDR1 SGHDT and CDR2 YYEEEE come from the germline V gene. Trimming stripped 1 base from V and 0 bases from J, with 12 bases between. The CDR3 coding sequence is TGTGCCAGCAGCTTGCTCGACTATACTAGCACAGATACGCAGTATTTT. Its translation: CASSLLDYTSTDTQYF.

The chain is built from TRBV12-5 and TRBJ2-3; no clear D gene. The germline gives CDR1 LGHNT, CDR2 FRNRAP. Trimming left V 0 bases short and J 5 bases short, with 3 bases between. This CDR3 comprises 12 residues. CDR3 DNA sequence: TGTGCTAGTGGTTTGGTACTAGATACGCAGTATTTT. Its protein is CASGLVLDTQYF.

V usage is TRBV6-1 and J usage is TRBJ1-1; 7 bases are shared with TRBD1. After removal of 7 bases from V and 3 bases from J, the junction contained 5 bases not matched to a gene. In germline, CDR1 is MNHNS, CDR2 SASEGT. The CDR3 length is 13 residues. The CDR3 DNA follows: TGTGCCAGCAATGACAGGGCGGACACTGAAGCTTTCTTT. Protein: CASNDRADTEAFF.

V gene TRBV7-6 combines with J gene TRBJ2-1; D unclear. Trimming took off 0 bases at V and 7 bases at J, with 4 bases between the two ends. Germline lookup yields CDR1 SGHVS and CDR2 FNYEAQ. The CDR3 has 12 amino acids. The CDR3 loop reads CASSLAVNEQFF. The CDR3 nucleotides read TGTGCCAGCAGCTTAGCGGTTAATGAGCAGTTCTTC.

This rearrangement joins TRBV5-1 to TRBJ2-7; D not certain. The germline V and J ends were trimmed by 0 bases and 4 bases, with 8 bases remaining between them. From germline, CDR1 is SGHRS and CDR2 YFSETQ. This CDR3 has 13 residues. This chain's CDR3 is CASSLGSAYEQYF. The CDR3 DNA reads TGCGCCAGCAGCTTGGGGTCAGCTTACGAGCAGTACTTC.

CDR3 sequence: CATSRILPDEQFF. CDR3 nucleotide sequence: TGTGCCACCAGCAGAATCCTCCCCGATGAGCAGTTCTTC. The J gene is TRBJ2-1, the V gene TRBV15; D not resolved. This CDR3 spans 13 amino acids. Germline V gives CDR1 LNHNV, CDR2 YYDKDF (reference sequence). V was shortened by 2 bases and J by 8 bases, with 10 bases between the two germline ends.